These 5 T cell receptor beta chains were all obtained from the same sample, sequenced in a study of blood T cell repertoires in COVID-19. This table comes from immunoSEQ multiplex PCR, and its TCRdb copy is limited to in-frame clones, with some not included. This sample yields about 360,000 clones, of which approximately 86% are seen a single time; about 7.1% belongs to the top ten. Input material: peripheral blood. The receptors derive from a woman in her sixties or seventies with COVID-19, enrolled during active disease.

This chain connects TRBV5-1 to TRBJ2-1, with unresolved D. Trimming removed 0 bases from V and 1 base from J, with 8 bases in between. CDR3 length: 15 amino acids. CDR1 is SGHRS and CDR2 is YFSETQ in the germline V gene. CDR3 loop: CASSLDGESYNEQFF. The CDR3 DNA sequence: TGCGCCAGCAGCTTGGACGGAGAGTCCTACAATGAGCAGTTCTTC. Supplemented by reference TRBV5-1 and TRBJ2-1, the full variable domain reads KAGVTQTPRYLIKTRGQQVTLSCSPISGHRSVSWYQQTPGQGLQFLFEYFSETQRNKGNFPGRFSGRQFSNSRSEMNVSTLELGDSALYLCASSLDGESYNEQFFGPGTRLTVL.

The rearrangement links TRBV10-3 to TRBJ2-2; D might be TRBD2 (6 bases). Trimming shortened V by 6 bases and J by 5 bases, and 13 bases separated the two germline ends. Germline V lookup: CDR1 ENHRY, CDR2 SYGVKD. The CDR3 runs 14 residues. CDR3 loop: CAIRPGSETGELFF. Written as DNA, the CDR3 is TGTGCCATCAGGCCCGGGAGCGAAACCGGGGAGCTGTTTTTT.

The gene calls are TRBV7-2 and TRBJ2-3; 7 nucleotides line up with TRBD2. The germline V gene encodes CDR1 SGHTA and CDR2 FQGNSA. The CDR3 has 13 residues. J gave up 8 bases and V 1 base, and 3 bases lay outside the gene matches. The CDR3 sequence: CASSLGGGGTQYF. CDR3 nucleotides: TGTGCCAGCAGCTTAGGCGGGGGAGGTACGCAGTATTTT.

The rearrangement links TRBV7-3 to TRBJ1-1, with 8 bases identical to TRBD1. The junction had 2 bases not matched to a gene; V was cut back by 5 bases and J by 3 bases. CDR1 is SGHTA, CDR2 FQGTGA, per germline. The CDR3 is 13 amino acids. CDR3 protein: CASSRDRYTEAFF. Here the CDR3 DNA reads TGTGCCAGCAGCAGGGACAGGTACACTGAAGCTTTCTTT. The variable domain in full, with the rest retrieved from reference TRBV7-3 and TRBJ1-1, is GAGVSQTPSNKVTEKGKYVELRCDPISGHTALYWYRQSLGQGPEFLIYFQGTGAADDSGLPNDRFFAVRPEGSVSTLKIQRTERGDSAVYLCASSRDRYTEAFFGQGTRLTVV.

The genes are TRBV12-3 or TRBV12-4 and TRBJ2-7, with TRBD1 identical over 11 bases. This CDR3 is 13 amino acids long. V dropped 3 bases and J dropped 7; count of bases not matched to a gene: 2. DNA for the CDR3: TGTGCCAGCAGTTTGGACAGGGGGCGGGAGCAGTACTTC. Its protein is CASSLDRGREQYF.